This T cell receptor (beta chain) was sequenced for a study of blood T cells in healthy people across ages. The CDR3 runs to 13 residues. Germline V gives CDR1 LNHNV, CDR2 YYDKDF (reference sequence). This clonotype turned up a few times. The junction departs from the called germline gene at one end, perhaps through a read error. A J-beta primer mix and a sample-barcoded 5' primer were used in a second PCR of about 6 to 12 cycles. TCRdb independently ran MiXCR on the 5' RACE reads; one entry per CDR3 protein. The sample has 780,000 or so distinct CDR3 sequences; approximately 25% are singletons. This sample was also put to use in a study of T cells of mothers and their children.

Sequenced material: blood. The J gene is TRBJ2-2, the V gene TRBV15; maybe TRBD2 (5 bases). The receptor was isolated from a boy between 10 and 17 years old in good health. CDR3 bases: TGTGCCACCGGGTCGACGAACACCGGGGAACTGTTTTTT. It codes for CATGSTNTGELFF.